A selection of T cell receptor beta chains follows, all from one sample in a study of OX40 agonist ivuxolimab in advanced cancers. TCRdb keeps only in-frame clones here, not all; method: immunoSEQ multiplex PCR. The data contain about 57,000 clones, about 87% of them singletons. The source was CD4+ or CD8+ T cells sorted from blood, collected in a trial of the OX40 agonist ivuxolimab. The receptor set was obtained from an adult with an advanced solid tumor such as melanoma, head and neck, liver or kidney cancer. Both conserved end residues are part of each CDR3. The D gene is left open where the match is weak. Some rows have no size entry. The others give once, few or many, or a class for an expanded clone.

V: TRBV4-1; size: .; D: .; J: TRBJ2-7; CDR3: CASSHTSDEQYF; DNA: TGCGCCAGCAGCCATACTTCTGACGAGCAGTACTTC
V: TRBV15; size: .; D: .; J: TRBJ2-7; CDR3: CATSRDQVGFYEQYF; DNA: TGTGCCACCAGCAGAGATCAAGTTGGGTTCTACGAGCAGTACTTC
V: TRBV6-6; size: .; D: TRBD1; J: TRBJ2-5; CDR3: CASSYPGQGKETQYF; DNA: TGTGCCAGCAGTTACCCAGGACAGGGCAAAGAGACCCAGTACTTC
V: TRBV20-1; size: .; D: .; J: TRBJ2-7; CDR3: CSASRDYEQYF; DNA: TGCAGTGCTAGTAGGGACTACGAGCAGTACTTC
V: TRBV6-1; size: .; D: TRBD1; J: TRBJ2-7; CDR3: CASRDWTGGEQYF; DNA: TGTGCCAGCAGGGATTGGACAGGGGGCGAGCAGTACTTC
V: TRBV7-9; size: .; D: TRBD1; J: TRBJ2-7; CDR3: CASSPGGWDHYEQYF; DNA: TGTGCCAGCAGCCCAGGGGGCTGGGACCACTACGAGCAGTACTTC
V: TRBV30; size: .; D: .; J: TRBJ2-3; CDR3: CAWSVWETDTQYF; DNA: TGTGCCTGGAGTGTATGGGAGACAGATACGCAGTATTTT
V: TRBV7-2; size: .; D: .; J: TRBJ2-7; CDR3: CASSQAAGPLYEQYF; DNA: TGTGCCAGCAGCCAGGCGGCGGGTCCACTCTACGAGCAGTACTTC
V: TRBV7-8; size: .; D: .; J: TRBJ1-4; CDR3: CASSLPRLGGTNEKLFF; DNA: TGTGCCAGCAGCTTACCTCGCCTAGGGGGAACTAATGAAAAACTGTTTTTT
V: TRBV6-5; size: .; D: TRBD1; J: TRBJ1-2; CDR3: CASNTRTGGLGGYTF; DNA: TGTGCCAGCAATACTCGGACAGGGGGCTTGGGTGGCTACACCTTC
V: TRBV10-3; size: .; D: TRBD1; J: TRBJ2-5; CDR3: CAIMGSGTGRETQYF; DNA: TGTGCCATCATGGGATCCGGGACAGGGAGAGAGACCCAGTACTTC
V: TRBV6-1; size: .; D: TRBD1; J: TRBJ1-1; CDR3: CASSELRDRLQAFF; DNA: TGTGCCAGCAGTGAATTGAGGGACAGACTCCAGGCTTTCTTT
V: TRBV7-9; size: .; D: .; J: TRBJ1-4; CDR3: CASSLGGAGNEKLFF; DNA: TGTGCCAGCAGCTTAGGGGGTGCAGGGAATGAAAAACTGTTTTTT
V: TRBV19; size: .; D: .; J: TRBJ1-4; CDR3: CASSWPQDLTGKLFF; DNA: TGTGCCAGTAGCTGGCCGCAGGATTTGACGGGGAAACTGTTTTTT
V: TRBV10-3; size: .; D: .; J: TRBJ2-5; CDR3: CAISERASQETQYF; DNA: TGTGCCATCAGTGAGAGGGCCAGCCAAGAGACCCAGTACTTC
V: TRBV19; size: .; D: .; J: TRBJ1-2; CDR3: CASSRDRHYGYTF; DNA: TGTGCCAGTAGTCGGGACCGCCACTATGGCTACACCTTC
V: TRBV9; size: .; D: .; J: TRBJ1-1; CDR3: CASSVGGTGQTEAFF; DNA: TGTGCCAGCAGCGTAGGAGGAACAGGGCAAACTGAAGCTTTCTTT
V: TRBV18; size: .; D: .; J: TRBJ1-3; CDR3: CASSPDGLIRAIYF; DNA: TGTGCCAGCTCACCGGACGGACTAATACGCGCCATATATTTT
V: TRBV6-5; size: .; D: TRBD1; J: TRBJ1-1; CDR3: CASSRRDRGSSEAFF; DNA: TGTGCCAGCAGTCGCCGGGACAGGGGGTCGTCGGAAGCTTTCTTT
V: TRBV18; size: .; D: TRBD1; J: TRBJ1-2; CDR3: CASSLMRTGGQNYGYTF; DNA: TGTGCCAGCTCACTAATGCGAACAGGGGGCCAAAACTATGGCTACACCTTC
V: TRBV7-9; size: .; D: .; J: TRBJ1-1; CDR3: CASSLGEANTEAFF; DNA: TGTGCCAGCAGCTTAGGGGAGGCGAACACTGAAGCTTTCTTT
V: TRBV6-1; size: .; D: TRBD1; J: TRBJ1-1; CDR3: CASSETLQGFRDTEAFF; DNA: TGTGCCAGCAGTGAGACTTTACAGGGGTTTCGGGACACTGAAGCTTTCTTT
V: TRBV7-9; size: .; D: .; J: TRBJ1-3; CDR3: CASSLPGQAAGNTIYF; DNA: TGTGCCAGCAGCTTACCCGGTCAGGCCGCTGGAAACACCATATATTTT
V: TRBV11-3; size: .; D: .; J: TRBJ1-1; CDR3: CASSLAAMNTEAFF; DNA: TGTGCCAGCAGCTTAGCGGCTATGAACACTGAAGCTTTCTTT
V: TRBV19; size: .; D: TRBD1; J: TRBJ1-4; CDR3: CASSTQGRTGASNEKLFF; DNA: TGTGCCAGTAGTACCCAAGGTCGAACAGGGGCTTCAAATGAAAAACTGTTTTTT
V: TRBV2; size: .; D: .; J: TRBJ2-5; CDR3: CASGYSQETQYF; DNA: TGTGCCAGCGGGTACTCACAAGAGACCCAGTACTTC
V: TRBV6-1; size: .; D: .; J: TRBJ1-2; CDR3: CASSARRGPRLGSSSVYTF; DNA: TGTGCCAGCAGTGCGAGAAGAGGGCCGCGCCTGGGTTCGTCTTCGGTCTACACCTTC
V: TRBV25-1; size: .; D: .; J: TRBJ1-1; CDR3: CASSESLQNTEAFF; DNA: TGTGCCAGCAGTGAATCTCTACAGAACACTGAAGCTTTCTTT
V: TRBV14; size: .; D: TRBD1; J: TRBJ2-6; CDR3: CASSRRQGVLSGANVLTF; DNA: TGTGCCAGCAGCCGTCGGCAGGGGGTTCTCTCTGGGGCCAACGTCCTGACTTTC
V: TRBV10-3; size: .; D: .; J: TRBJ2-7; CDR3: CAISESELFSYEQYF; DNA: TGTGCCATCAGTGAGTCCGAACTCTTCTCCTACGAGCAGTACTTC
V: TRBV18; size: .; D: .; J: TRBJ2-3; CDR3: CASSPPTGDTQYF; DNA: TGTGCCAGCTCACCACCGACCGGGGATACGCAGTATTTT
V: TRBV7-8; size: .; D: .; J: TRBJ2-3; CDR3: CASSIARNTDTQYF; DNA: TGTGCCAGCAGTATTGCCCGGAACACAGATACGCAGTATTTT
V: TRBV9; size: .; D: .; J: TRBJ1-2; CDR3: CASSADIPGSRGYGYTF; DNA: TGTGCCAGCAGCGCGGACATCCCGGGCTCTCGTGGCTATGGCTACACCTTC
V: TRBV7-9; size: .; D: .; J: TRBJ1-2; CDR3: CASSFTGRGYTF; DNA: TGTGCCAGCAGCTTCACAGGGCGGGGCTACACCTTC
V: TRBV4-1; size: .; D: .; J: TRBJ1-6; CDR3: CASSEGRAYNSPLHF; DNA: TGCGCCAGCAGCGAGGGAAGAGCCTATAATTCACCCCTCCACTTT
V: TRBV19; size: .; D: TRBD2; J: TRBJ2-2; CDR3: CASSLAGGNTGELFF; DNA: TGTGCCAGTAGTCTAGCGGGGGGAAACACCGGGGAGCTGTTTTTT
V: TRBV28; size: .; D: .; J: TRBJ1-2; CDR3: CASSQGALAYGYTF; DNA: TGTGCCAGCAGTCAGGGCGCCCTGGCCTATGGCTACACCTTC
V: TRBV7-9; size: .; D: TRBD1; J: TRBJ1-4; CDR3: CASSLEGAYNEKLFF; DNA: TGTGCCAGCAGCTTAGAGGGGGCCTATAATGAAAAACTGTTTTTT
V: TRBV7-9; size: once; D: TRBD1; J: TRBJ2-7; CDR3: CASSLRVGTGIHEQYF; DNA: TGTGCCAGCAGCCTAAGGGTTGGGACAGGGATCCACGAGCAGTACTTC
V: TRBV19; size: once; D: .; J: TRBJ2-7; CDR3: CASSIAQSGLGDEQYF; DNA: TGTGCCAGTAGTATAGCCCAATCAGGGCTGGGCGACGAGCAGTACTTC
V: TRBV7-6; size: .; D: TRBD2; J: TRBJ2-5; CDR3: CASSQGLAEAQETQYF; DNA: TGTGCCAGCAGCCAGGGACTAGCGGAGGCCCAAGAGACCCAGTACTTC
V: TRBV7-9; size: .; D: .; J: TRBJ2-5; CDR3: CASSLAVAGIRQYF; DNA: TGTGCCAGCAGCTTAGCGGTGGCAGGGATTCGCCAGTACTTC
V: TRBV10-3; size: .; D: TRBD1; J: TRBJ2-7; CDR3: CAIGGQGIYEQYF; DNA: TGTGCCATCGGAGGACAGGGGATCTACGAGCAGTACTTC
V: TRBV9; size: .; D: .; J: TRBJ1-1; CDR3: CASSVEGVWGTEAFF; DNA: TGTGCCAGCAGCGTAGAGGGGGTCTGGGGGACTGAAGCTTTCTTT
V: TRBV11-2; size: .; D: .; J: TRBJ1-4; CDR3: CASSLEAQPTREKLFF; DNA: TGTGCCAGCAGCTTAGAAGCGCAGCCTACACGCGAAAAACTGTTTTTT
V: TRBV5-8; size: .; D: .; J: TRBJ1-3; CDR3: CASRVSSGNTIYF; DNA: TGTGCCAGCAGGGTCTCCTCTGGAAACACCATATATTTT
V: TRBV6-5; size: .; D: .; J: TRBJ1-3; CDR3: CASRISGTVGNTIYF; DNA: TGTGCCAGCAGAATATCCGGGACGGTAGGAAACACCATATATTTT
V: TRBV11-2; size: .; D: .; J: TRBJ2-1; CDR3: CASSLSYDNVNEQFF; DNA: TGTGCCAGCAGCTTGTCTTATGATAACGTAAATGAGCAGTTCTTC
V: TRBV2; size: .; D: .; J: TRBJ2-3; CDR3: CASSDQNWGADTQYF; DNA: TGTGCCAGCAGTGACCAAAACTGGGGCGCAGATACGCAGTATTTT
V: TRBV4-1; size: .; D: TRBD1; J: TRBJ1-2; CDR3: CASSQGGGGAYGYTF; DNA: TGCGCCAGCAGCCAAGGGGGAGGGGGCGCCTATGGCTACACCTTC
V: TRBV11-2; size: .; D: .; J: TRBJ2-5; CDR3: CASKWLGQETQYF; DNA: TGTGCCAGCAAGTGGTTGGGCCAAGAGACCCAGTACTTC
V: TRBV27; size: .; D: .; J: TRBJ1-1; CDR3: CASSFGTNTEAFF; DNA: TGTGCCAGCAGTTTCGGGACAAACACTGAAGCTTTCTTT
V: TRBV2; size: .; D: .; J: TRBJ1-5; CDR3: CASSVRDLYSNQPQHF; DNA: TGTGCCAGCAGTGTCCGGGACCTTTATAGCAATCAGCCCCAGCATTTT
V: TRBV29-1; size: .; D: .; J: TRBJ1-1; CDR3: CSVAHRLSNTEAFF; DNA: TGCAGCGTTGCGCACAGACTATCGAACACTGAAGCTTTCTTT